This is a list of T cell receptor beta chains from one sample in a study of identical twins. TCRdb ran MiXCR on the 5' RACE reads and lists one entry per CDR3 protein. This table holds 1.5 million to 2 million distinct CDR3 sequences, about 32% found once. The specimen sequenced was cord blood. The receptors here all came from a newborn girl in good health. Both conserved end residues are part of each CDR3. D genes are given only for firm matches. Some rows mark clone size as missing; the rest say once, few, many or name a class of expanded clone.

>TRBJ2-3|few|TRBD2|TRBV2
CATTTSTTDTQYF
TGTGCCACCACGACTAGCACAACAGATACGCAGTATTTT
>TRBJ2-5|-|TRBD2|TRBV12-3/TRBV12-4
CASTEDQAGVQYF
TGTGCCAGCACTGAGGACCAGGCGGGGGTGCAGTACTTC
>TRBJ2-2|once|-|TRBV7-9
CAMPTLAGTGELFF
TGTGCCATGCCGACCCTCGCAGGGACCGGGGAGCTGTTTTTT
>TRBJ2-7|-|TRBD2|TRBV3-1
CASSIVSGTYEQYF
TGTGCCAGCAGTATAGTCAGCGGGACCTACGAGCAGTACTTC
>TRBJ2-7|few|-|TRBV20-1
CSARGLDTYEQYF
TGCAGTGCTAGAGGGTTAGATACTTACGAGCAGTACTTC
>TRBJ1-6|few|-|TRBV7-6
CASSLGGASSPLHF
TGTGCCAGCAGCTTAGGTGGGGCTAGCTCACCCCTCCACTTT
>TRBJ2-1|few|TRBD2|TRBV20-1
CSAREGLAGPNEQFF
TGCAGTGCTAGAGAGGGACTAGCGGGACCCAATGAGCAGTTCTTC
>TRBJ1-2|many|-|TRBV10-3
CAISETPGSGYTF
TGTGCCATCAGTGAGACCCCAGGGTCTGGCTACACCTTC
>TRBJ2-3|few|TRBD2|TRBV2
CASSDSGGTSWYF
TGTGCCAGCAGTGATAGCGGGGGGACCTCCTGGTATTTT
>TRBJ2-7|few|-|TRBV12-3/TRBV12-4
CASSLVGGLEQYF
TGTGCCAGCAGTTTAGTAGGGGGGCTCGAGCAGTACTTC
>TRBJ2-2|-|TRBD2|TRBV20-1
CSAGLGNTGELFF
TGCAGTGCTGGACTAGGGAACACCGGGGAGCTGTTTTTT
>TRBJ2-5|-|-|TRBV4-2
CASSSSQRATQETHYF
TGTGCCAGCAGTTCCTCCCAGCGAGCCACCCAAGAGACCCACTACTTC
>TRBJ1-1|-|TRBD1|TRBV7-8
CASSPKDRVWLNTEAFF
TGTGCCAGCAGCCCCAAGGACAGGGTCTGGTTGAACACTGAAGCTTTCTTT
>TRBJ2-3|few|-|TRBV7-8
CASSPQRPPLTDTQYF
TGTGCCAGCAGCCCTCAACGGCCCCCCCTCACAGATACGCAGTATTTT
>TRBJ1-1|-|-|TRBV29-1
CSVVGAGMSEAFF
TGCAGCGTTGTGGGGGCAGGGATGTCTGAAGCTTTCTTT
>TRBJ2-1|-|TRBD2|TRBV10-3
CAISDQLAGGYNEQFF
TGTGCCATCAGTGACCAACTAGCGGGGGGATACAATGAGCAGTTCTTC
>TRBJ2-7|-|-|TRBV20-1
CSARDRKLVVYNEQYF
TGCAGTGCTAGAGATCGAAAGTTAGTAGTTTACAATGAGCAGTACTTC
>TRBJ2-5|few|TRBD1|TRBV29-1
CSVEQLGQVNEQYF
TGCAGCGTTGAACAATTGGGACAGGTCAATGAGCAGTACTTC
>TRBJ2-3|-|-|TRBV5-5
CASSSLLREASTDTQYF
TGTGCCAGCAGCTCGTTGCTTAGGGAGGCGAGCACAGATACGCAGTATTTT
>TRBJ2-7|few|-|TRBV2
CASSVGVAGPYEQYF
TGTGCCAGCAGTGTTGGAGTGGCAGGCCCCTACGAGCAGTACTTC
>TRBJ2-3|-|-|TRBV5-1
CASSLGTDIRDTQYF
TGCGCCAGCAGCTTGGGCACGGACATCCGCGATACGCAGTATTTT
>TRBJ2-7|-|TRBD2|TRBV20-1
CSARSGGPTYEQYF
TGCAGTGCTAGAAGCGGGGGGCCTACCTACGAGCAGTACTTC
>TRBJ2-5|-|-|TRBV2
CASSARGAETQYF
TGTGCCAGCAGTGCACGGGGGGCGGAGACCCAGTACTTC
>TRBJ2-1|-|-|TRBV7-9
CASSLAGQGNSGRPYNEQFF
TGTGCCAGCAGCTTAGCCGGACAGGGGAATAGCGGGAGGCCTTACAATGAGCAGTTCTTC
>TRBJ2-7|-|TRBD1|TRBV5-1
CASSLEGAPRYNEQYF
TGCGCCAGCAGCTTGGAGGGGGCTCCCCGGTACAATGAGCAGTACTTC
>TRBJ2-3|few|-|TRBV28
CASSLTQWTNLPYF
TGTGCCAGCAGCCTTACCCAATGGACTAACCTGCCGTATTTT
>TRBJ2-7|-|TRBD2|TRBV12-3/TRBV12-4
CASSVGLAGVLSYNEQYF
TGTGCCAGCAGTGTAGGACTAGCGGGAGTCCTCTCCTACAATGAGCAGTACTTC
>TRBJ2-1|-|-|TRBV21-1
CAGSKAGDGTYNEQFF
TGTGCCGGCAGCAAAGCTGGTGACGGAACCTACAATGAGCAGTTCTTC
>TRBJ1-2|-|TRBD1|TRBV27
CASSLFGTGRRGYTF
TGTGCCAGCAGTTTATTCGGGACAGGGAGGCGTGGCTACACCTTC
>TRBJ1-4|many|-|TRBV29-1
CSVAVREKLFF
TGCAGCGTTGCGGTCCGGGAAAAACTGTTTTTT
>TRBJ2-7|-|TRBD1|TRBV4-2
CASSPWTGGNYEQYF
TGTGCCAGCAGCCCATGGACAGGGGGAAACTACGAGCAGTACTTC
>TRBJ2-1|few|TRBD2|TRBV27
CASSLSAGALSYNEQFF
TGTGCCAGCAGTTTAAGTGCGGGAGCCCTTTCCTACAATGAGCAGTTCTTC
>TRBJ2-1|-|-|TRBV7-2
CASSSKLDKGQFF
TGTGCCAGCAGCTCAAAGTTGGACAAAGGGCAGTTCTTC
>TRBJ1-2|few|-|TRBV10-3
CAIRSDRNYGYTF
TGTGCCATCAGGAGTGACCGAAACTATGGCTACACCTTC
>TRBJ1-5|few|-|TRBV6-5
CASSYSPRLGNQPQHF
TGTGCCAGCAGTTACTCGCCCCGGCTTGGCAATCAGCCCCAGCATTTT
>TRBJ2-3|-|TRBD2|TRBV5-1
CASSDIAGVGTDTQYF
TGCGCCAGCAGCGACATAGCGGGGGTGGGCACAGATACGCAGTATTTT
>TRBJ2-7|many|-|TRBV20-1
CSARLAVYEQYF
TGCAGTGCTAGACTAGCTGTCTACGAGCAGTACTTC
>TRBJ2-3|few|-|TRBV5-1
CASSLGMTTDTQYF
TGCGCCAGCAGCCTCGGAATGACCACAGATACGCAGTATTTT
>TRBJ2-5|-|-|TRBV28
CASSPHSINEQYF
TGTGCCAGCAGTCCCCATTCTATCAATGAGCAGTACTTC
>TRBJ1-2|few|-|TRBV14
CASSQDPGRGNGYTF
TGTGCCAGCAGCCAAGACCCAGGGAGGGGGAATGGCTACACCTTC
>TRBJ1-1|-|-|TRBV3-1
CASSPGGALNTEAFF
TGTGCCAGCTCGCCCGGGGGGGCCTTGAACACTGAAGCTTTCTTT
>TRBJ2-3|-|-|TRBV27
CASSLVCTDTQYF
TGTGCCAGCAGTTTGGTTTGCACAGATACGCAGTATTTT
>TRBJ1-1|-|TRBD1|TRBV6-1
CASTFKDRGEEVAFF
TGTGCCAGCACCTTCAAGGACAGGGGAGAGGAAGTAGCTTTCTTT
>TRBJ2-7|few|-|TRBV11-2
CASSLRLSSYNEQYF
TGTGCCAGCAGCCTGAGGCTGAGCTCCTACAATGAGCAGTACTTC
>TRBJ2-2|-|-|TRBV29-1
CSVGGGSGELFF
TGCAGCGTTGGAGGGGGGTCCGGGGAGCTGTTTTTT
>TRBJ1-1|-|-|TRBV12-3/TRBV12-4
CASARQGGYPAEAFF
TGTGCCAGCGCCCGGCAAGGGGGGTACCCCGCAGAAGCTTTCTTT
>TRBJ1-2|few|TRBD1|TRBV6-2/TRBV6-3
CASSRTGSLYGYTF
TGTGCCAGCAGTCGGACAGGGTCTCTCTATGGCTACACCTTC
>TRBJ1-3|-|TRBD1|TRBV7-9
CASSSGQGENSGNTIYF
TGTGCCAGCAGCTCCGGACAGGGTGAGAACTCTGGAAACACCATATATTTT
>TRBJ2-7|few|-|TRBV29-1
CSVEFRSGYEQYF
TGCAGCGTTGAATTCAGGTCCGGATACGAGCAGTACTTC
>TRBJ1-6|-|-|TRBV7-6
CASSRQNYNPPLHF
TGTGCCAGCAGCCGACAGAACTATAATCCACCCCTCCACTTT
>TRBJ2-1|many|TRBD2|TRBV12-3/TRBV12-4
CASSRLAGGPDEQFF
TGTGCCAGCAGTAGACTAGCGGGAGGGCCTGATGAGCAGTTCTTC
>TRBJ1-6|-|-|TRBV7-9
CASNMEGGGSPLHF
TGTGCCAGCAACATGGAAGGTGGTGGATCACCCCTCCACTTT
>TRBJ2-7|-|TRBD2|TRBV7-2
CASKGLSGYEQYF
TGTGCCAGCAAGGGACTATCCGGCTACGAGCAGTACTTC
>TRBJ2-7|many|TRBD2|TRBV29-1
CSVHLAGGPTYEQYF
TGCAGCGTCCACCTAGCGGGAGGGCCGACCTACGAGCAGTACTTC
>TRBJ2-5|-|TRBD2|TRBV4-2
CASSQGGGRSETQYF
TGTGCCAGCAGCCAAGGTGGCGGGAGGTCTGAGACCCAGTACTTC
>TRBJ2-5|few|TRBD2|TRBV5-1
CASSLAGLSGVRQETQYF
TGCGCCAGCAGCTTGGCCGGCTTGAGCGGGGTGAGACAAGAGACCCAGTACTTC
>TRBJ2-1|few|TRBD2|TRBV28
CASSPGLAVSYNEQFF
TGTGCCAGCAGTCCGGGACTAGCGGTCTCCTACAATGAGCAGTTCTTC